This T cell receptor (gamma chain) was retrieved from a study of γδ T cells in repeated Plasmodium falciparum infection. Whole-study findings and limits: Over time and infection, Vgamma9/Vdelta2+ repertoires remained highly stable and polyclonal. Waves of new clonotype selection appeared after repeated controlled infections in Vdelta2-negative, largely Vdelta1+, gammadelta T cells.

Vgamma9/Vdelta2+ and Vdelta2-negative gammadelta T cells were flow-sorted from PBMC for bulk sequencing. CDR1 and CDR2 from the germline V gene are EGSNGY and YDSYNSKV. This CDR3 has 14 amino acids. TCRdb re-processed the multiplex PCR reads via CATT. The top ten clones hold around a third of a sample with approximately 25,000 gamma-chain clones, 2.5% to 3.5% of them seen once. Ten or more counts support this clone. Its specificity is unknown. The protein TCRdb lists belongs to a much larger clone and differs from this DNA's translation at residue 5, which points to a read error; the protein shown is made from the DNA.

V gene TRGV2 combines with J gene TRGJ1 or TRGJ2. This sequence was found in a pool of human donors (malaria-infected and uninfected, not separated). The material sequenced was gamma-delta T cells from blood. CDR3 in amino acids: CATWVGQIYYKKLF. CDR3 coding DNA: TGTGCCACCTGGGTCGGGCAGATTTATTATAAGAAACTCTTT.